The 20 T cell receptor beta chains presented below share a single source sample, sequenced in a study of shared clonotypes between healthy human individuals. Sequencing was performed with immunoSEQ multiplex PCR; in TCRdb, only in-frame clones are kept and a portion is missing. The sample includes hundreds of thousands of clones, 97% of them seen just once. Source material: naive CD4+ T cells sorted from blood. Documented subset: CD45RA+ positively selected. These receptors were obtained from a woman under 40 in good health.

V gene TRBV28 combines with J gene TRBJ2-7; 11 bases align to TRBD1. Germline loops: CDR1 MDHEN, CDR2 SYDVKM. The CDR3 extends over 14 amino acids. J lost 6 bases, V lost 4 bases, and 5 bases had no gene match. For the CDR3, the DNA is TGTGCCAGCAGTTCCTCCGGGACAGGGGGCGAGCAGTACTTC. This translates into CASSSSGTGGEQYF.

The chain employs TRBV4-2 and TRBJ2-3; TRBD2 matches at 7 bases. The CDR3 extends over 15 amino acids. Germline CDR1 is LGHNA and CDR2 is YNFKEQ. V dropped 5 bases and J dropped 2; count of bases not matched to a gene: 7. CDR3 protein: CASSFGLGFTDTQYF. The CDR3 DNA sequence: TGTGCCAGCAGCTTTGGACTAGGGTTCACAGATACGCAGTATTTT.

The chain is built from TRBV6-1 and TRBJ1-4; TRBD1 matches at 7 bases. CDR1 is MNHNS and CDR2 is SASEGT in the germline V gene. CDR3 size: 16 residues. V shed 4 bases and J 3 bases; nucleotides not matched to a gene: 8. This CDR3 reads CASSVRTGAANEKLFF. The CDR3 DNA reads TGTGCCAGCAGTGTGCGCACAGGGGCTGCTAATGAAAAACTGTTTTTT.

This chain joins TRBV7-9 and TRBJ2-3; a possible D gene is TRBD2 (5 bases). The germline gives CDR1 SEHNR, CDR2 FQNEAQ (reference sequence). CDR3 length: 16 amino acids. V was clipped by 5 bases and J by 2 bases, with 17 bases between them. CDR3 residues: CASSPGLAQFTDTQYF. The CDR3 bases are TGTGCCAGCAGCCCCGGGTTAGCGCAATTCACAGATACGCAGTATTTT.

The V call is TRBV27, the J call TRBJ2-7, with D possibly being TRBD2 (6 bases). In germline, CDR1 is MNHEY, CDR2 SMNVEV (reference sequence). The CDR3 loop spans 14 amino acids. V shed 3 bases and J shed 2 bases, with 11 bases lying between them. This chain's CDR3 is CASSFWGEAYEQYF. The CDR3 DNA sequence: TGTGCCAGCAGTTTTTGGGGGGAGGCCTACGAGCAGTACTTC.

V usage is TRBV4-2 and J usage is TRBJ2-3, with D tentatively TRBD2 (7 bases). V shed 1 base and J shed 5 bases, with 13 bases lying between them. The germline V gene encodes CDR1 LGHNA and CDR2 YNFKEQ. This CDR3 has 15 residues. The CDR3 DNA follows: TGTGCCAGCAGCCAAGGGGAGGGAGGGGGAGATACGCAGTATTTT. The encoded protein is CASSQGEGGGDTQYF.

The chain couples TRBV9 to TRBJ1-5, with D hard to call. V dropped 4 bases and J dropped 2 bases, with 13 bases sitting between them. This CDR3 is 15 amino acids long. Germline CDR1 and CDR2: SGDLS and YYNGEE. In DNA, the CDR3 is TGTGCCAGCAGCAAATCGAACCAGGGCAATCAGCCCCAGCATTTT. As protein: CASSKSNQGNQPQHF. The entire variable domain, with the rest obtained from reference TRBV9 and TRBJ1-5, is as follows: DSGVTQTPKHLITATGQRVTLRCSPRSGDLSVYWYQQSLDQGLQFLIQYYNGEERAKGNILERFSAQQFPDLHSELNLSSLELGDSALYFCASSKSNQGNQPQHFGDGTRLSIL.

The chain carries TRBV7-3 and TRBJ2-1; D not certain. CDR1 and CDR2 (germline): SGHTA, FQGTGA. Trimming pared 1 base from V and 6 bases from J, leaving 10 bases between. The CDR3 loop spans 14 amino acids. The CDR3 nucleotides are TGTGCCAGCAGCTTAAGATCCTACCCCAATGAGCAGTTCTTC. It codes for CASSLRSYPNEQFF.

V gene TRBV6-6 combines with J gene TRBJ1-1; the D gene is possibly TRBD1 (6 bases). Germline V gene data show CDR1 as MNHNY and CDR2 as SVGAGI (reference sequence). The CDR3 is 15 amino acids. Deletions cut 5 bases from V and 3 bases from J, with 16 bases between. The CDR3: CASSQKPGQHTEAFF. DNA for the CDR3: TGTGCCAGCAGTCAGAAGCCGGGACAACACACTGAAGCTTTCTTT.

CDR3 sequence: CASSQDATNEKLFF. DNA for the CDR3: TGTGCCAGCAGCCAGGACGCAACTAATGAAAAACTGTTTTTT. The chain links TRBV7-2 to TRBJ1-4; D not certain. Germline V gene data show CDR1 as SGHTA and CDR2 as FQGNSA. The CDR3 length is 14 residues. Trimming left V 5 bases short and J 0 bases short, with 7 bases between.

The J gene is TRBJ2-2, the V gene TRBV19; TRBD1 matches 10 bases. The germline V gene has CDR1 LNHDA and CDR2 SQIVND (reference sequence). The CDR3 is 17 amino acids. Unmatched junction bases numbered 13, after V lost 6 bases and J lost 6 bases. CDR3 DNA sequence: TGTGCCAGTAGCCGGACAGGGGGGCGACGGTCCGCCGGGGAGCTGTTTTTT. It is translated as CASSRTGGRRSAGELFF.

This chain links TRBV5-1 with TRBJ2-7; 7 bases fit TRBD1. J lost 0 bases, V lost 4 bases, and 4 bases had no gene match. CDR1 and CDR2 (germline): SGHRS, YFSETQ. The CDR3 runs to 14 residues. CDR3 amino acids: CASSITGDSYEQYF. The DNA of the CDR3 is TGCGCCAGCAGCATAACAGGGGACTCCTACGAGCAGTACTTC.

The genes are TRBV30 and TRBJ2-4; D is perhaps TRBD1 (5 bases). The CDR3 consists of 17 residues. CDR1 and CDR2 (germline): GTSNPN, SVGIG (reference sequence). Trimming left V 0 bases short and J 2 bases short, with 17 bases between. The CDR3, as DNA: TGTGCCTGGAGTGTAGGGGCAGGGTACGCTCCCAAAAACATTCAGTACTTC. This sequence encodes CAWSVGAGYAPKNIQYF. Combining the CDR3 with reference TRBV30 and TRBJ2-4 gives the whole variable domain SQTIHQWPATLVQPVGSPLSLECTVEGTSNPNLYWYRQAAGRGLQLLFYSVGIGQISSEVPQNLSASRPQDRQFILSSKKLLLSDSGFYLCAWSVGAGYAPKNIQYFGAGTRLSVL.

The V and J genes are TRBV6-5 and TRBJ2-1, with no clear D. The CDR3 sequence is 13 residues long. The V end lost 7 bases, the J end lost 9 bases, and 16 bases lay between the germline ends. From germline, CDR1 is MNHEY and CDR2 SVGAGI. Here the CDR3 DNA reads TGTGCCAGCAAAGGACGGACGGTAGGTGAGCAGTTCTTC. This gives the protein CASKGRTVGEQFF.

J is TRBJ2-2 and V is TRBV7-2, with 7 bases identical to TRBD1. The CDR3 spans 14 residues. After removal of 5 bases from V and 5 bases from J, the junction contained 5 bases not matched to a gene. The germline CDR1 and CDR2 sequences are SGHTA and FQGNSA. The CDR3 DNA reads as TGTGCCAGCAGCCGACAGGGTGGGACCGGGGAGCTGTTTTTT. Translated: CASSRQGGTGELFF.

The chain is built from TRBV6-1 and TRBJ1-1; 10 bases match TRBD1. Trimming at V came to 7 bases and at J to 1 base, leaving 6 bases not matched to a gene. This CDR3 has 15 amino acids. Germline CDR1 MNHNS, CDR2 SASEGT. The CDR3 DNA sequence: TGTGCCAGCATTCGGACAGGGGGGTGGAACACTGAAGCTTTCTTT. It codes for CASIRTGGWNTEAFF.

The DNA for the CDR3 is TGTGCCAGCAGCCAAGGACTAGCGGGAGGACAAGAGACCCAGTACTTC. It translates to CASSQGLAGGQETQYF. This chain connects TRBV9 to TRBJ2-5; 14 bases are a match to TRBD2. With 4 bases clipped from V and 2 bases from J, the junction kept 4 bases outside the gene matches. CDR3 size: 16 residues. The germline gives CDR1 SGDLS, CDR2 YYNGEE.

As to this clone: The same CDR3 is also encoded by other DNA sequences in this sample. The V gene is TRBV6-5, the J gene TRBJ2-1; D is ambiguous. Per the germline V gene, CDR1 is MNHEY and CDR2 is SVGAGI. Trimming took 0 bases from V and 0 from J, leaving 6 bases between them. The CDR3 totals 15 residues. CDR3 region: CASSYSGGSYNEQFF. CDR3 nucleotide sequence: TGTGCCAGCAGTTACTCGGGCGGCTCCTACAATGAGCAGTTCTTC.

The chain uses TRBV6-4 and TRBJ2-3; 8 nucleotides line up with TRBD2. This CDR3 spans 14 amino acids. J was trimmed by 0 bases and V by 7 bases; bases with no gene match: 3. Germline V lookup: CDR1 MRHNA, CDR2 SNTAGT. CDR3 nucleotide sequence: TGTGCCAGCAATATAGCGGGAAGCACAGATACGCAGTATTTT. It encodes CASNIAGSTDTQYF.

This sequence joins TRBV5-8 and TRBJ1-5, with 7 bases matching TRBD1. This CDR3 is built from 13 residues. V trimming: 3 bases; J trimming: 7 bases; junction bases outside the gene matches: 4. CDR1 is SGHTS and CDR2 is YDEGEE in the germline V gene. The CDR3 nucleotides are TGTGCCAGCAGCTCACAGGGGAACCAGCCCCAGCATTTT. This sequence encodes CASSSQGNQPQHF.